This passage covers 4 T cell receptor beta chains from one sample sequenced in a study of blood T cell repertoires in COVID-19. Here immunoSEQ multiplex PCR was the method, and the copy in TCRdb shows in-frame clones only, minus some. In the table there are 200,000 to 250,000 clones, roughly 86% of which are singletons. Sequencing was performed on peripheral blood. The receptors come from an older woman who had recovered from COVID-19.

This clone was counted a single time. The genes are TRBV11-2 and TRBJ2-3, with TRBD2 as a possible D gene (5 bases). Germline lookup yields CDR1 SGHAT and CDR2 FQNNGV. The CDR3 runs 14 residues. Trimming took off 2 bases at V and 4 bases at J, with 10 bases between the two ends. The CDR3, as DNA: TGTGCCAGCAGCTTAAATCTAGCCTCAGATACGCAGTATTTT. Encoded protein: CASSLNLASDTQYF. The full variable domain, rest sourced from reference TRBV11-2 and TRBJ2-3, is EAGVAQSPRYKIIEKRQSVAFWCNPISGHATLYWYQQILGQGPKLLIQFQNNGVVDDSQLPKDRFSAERLKGVDSTLKIQPAKLEDSAVYLCASSLNLASDTQYFGPGTRLTVL.

Concerning this clone itself: Germline and junction disagree at one end, which may indicate a read error. The chain employs TRBV9 and TRBJ1-6, with a weak D call TRBD1 (5 bases). CDR3 length: 13 amino acids. Germline V CDR1 and CDR2: SGDLS, YYNGEE. CDR3 sequence: CASSDDPGGPLYF. DNA for the CDR3: TGTGCCAGCAGCGATGACCCCGGGGGACCACTCTACTTT.

The chain uses TRBV5-8 and TRBJ2-2; 8 positions agree with TRBD2. CDR3 length equals 16 residues. Germline CDR1 and CDR2: SGHTS and YDEGEE. V lost 4 bases and J lost 4; bases outside the gene matches: 9. CDR3 sequence reads: CASSLAGGGPTGELFF. In DNA form, the CDR3 reads TGTGCCAGCAGCCTGGCGGGCGGGGGGCCCACCGGGGAGCTGTTTTTT.

This clone was picked up a small number of times. The rearrangement links TRBV24-1 to TRBJ1-2; D gene uncertain. Germline V gene sequence: CDR1 KGHDR, CDR2 SFDVKD. Trimming pared 11 bases from V and 5 bases from J, leaving 8 bases between. The CDR3 consists of 10 residues. The DNA for the CDR3 is TGTGCCATCCCGTCTTATGGCTACACCTTC. Translating gives CAIPSYGYTF.